Below are 7 T cell receptor beta chains sequenced from a single sample in a study of T cells after yellow fever vaccination. TCRdb re-analysed the 5' RACE reads in MiXCR, keeping a single row per CDR3 protein. This table holds about 550,000 distinct CDR3 sequences, 15% to 20% found once. The material sequenced was PBMCs, taken 15 days after the yellow fever booster vaccination. These receptors came from a young man who received the YFV17D yellow fever vaccine.

The chain has TRBV5-4 and TRBJ2-1, with unresolved D. The length of the CDR3 is 13 residues. V lost 1 base to trimming and J lost 8 bases, with 10 bases between them. The germline CDR1 and CDR2 sequences are SGHNT and YYREEE (reference sequence). The CDR3 nucleotides are TGTGCCAGCAGCTTGAGACTGGGCGATGAGCAGTTCTTC. It translates to CASSLRLGDEQFF.

This clonotype has ten or more counts. The genes are TRBV10-3 and TRBJ2-1; D is undetermined. Germline V gene sequence: CDR1 ENHRY, CDR2 SYGVKD. Trimming stripped 0 bases from V and 7 bases from J, with 4 bases between. CDR3 length equals 12 residues. The CDR3, as DNA: TGTGCCATCAGTGAGTCCAGGAATGAGCAGTTCTTC. Translation: CAISESRNEQFF.

The chain employs TRBV30 and TRBJ2-2; TRBD1 matches at 9 bases. This CDR3 has 14 amino acids. CDR1 and CDR2 from the germline V gene are GTSNPN and SVGIG (reference sequence). V lost 3 bases, J lost 5 bases, and 4 bases stayed unmatched. DNA for the CDR3: TGTGCCTGGAGCCTACAGGGGGCGACCGGGGAGCTGTTTTTT. Protein sequence: CAWSLQGATGELFF.

The rearrangement links TRBV4-3 to TRBJ2-3; D is uncertain. The CDR3 sequence is 14 residues long. In germline, CDR1 is LGHNA, CDR2 YSLEER. V lost 5 bases, J lost 0 bases, and 9 bases lay in between. CDR3: CASSSVGSTDTQYF. The CDR3 coding sequence is TGCGCCAGCAGCTCCGTAGGAAGCACAGATACGCAGTATTTT.

This clonotype was counted between two and nine times. The rearrangement uses TRBV10-3 and TRBJ2-1; D remains unclear. Germline V lookup: CDR1 ENHRY, CDR2 SYGVKD. V lost 4 bases, J lost 0 bases, and 7 bases lay in between. The CDR3 spans 14 residues. The CDR3 is CAISGRSSYNEQFF. Written as DNA, the CDR3 is TGTGCCATCAGTGGGCGGAGCTCCTACAATGAGCAGTTCTTC.

This clonotype was seen more than once but under ten times. The CDR3: CSSPDATSRNEQFF. CDR3 coding DNA: TGCAGCTCTCCAGACGCTACCTCCCGCAATGAGCAGTTCTTC. This rearrangement joins TRBV29-1 to TRBJ2-1; unclear D gene. This CDR3 has 14 residues. Germline CDR1 is SQVTM and CDR2 is ANQGSEA. The V end was cut by 8 bases, the J end by 6 bases, with 20 bases between.

The chain uses TRBV20-1 and TRBJ2-5; D perhaps matches TRBD1 (5 bases). The CDR3 consists of 12 residues. Trimming removed 3 bases at V and 0 bases at J, with 5 bases between. Germline V gene lookup returns CDR1 DFQATT and CDR2 SNEGSKA (reference sequence). CDR3 nucleotide sequence: TGCAGTGCTAGGACAGACCAAGAGACCCAGTACTTC. Its protein is CSARTDQETQYF.